The rows below give T cell receptor beta chains drawn from one sample of a study of Graves' ophthalmopathy and Graves' hyperthyroidism. TCRdb ran MiXCR on the multiplex PCR reads and lists one entry per CDR3 protein. The table includes about 620,000 distinct CDR3 sequences, 22% detected once. Sequenced sample: peripheral blood. These receptors all stem from a woman younger than 35 with stable Graves' hyperthyroidism. Some clones in this sample may be carry-over from other donors' samples. The CDR3 runs from the conserved cysteine through the conserved F or W. D genes are given only for firm matches. Size is stated for part of the rows, as once, few or many counts, or as a class when the clone is expanded.

clone size	V gene	J gene	D gene	CDR3 protein	CDR3 DNA
many	TRBV4-1	TRBJ1-6	NA	CASSPGADSPLHF	TGCGCCAGCAGCCCAGGGGCGGATTCACCCCTCCACTTT
NA	TRBV12-3/TRBV12-4	TRBJ1-1	NA	CASSGKPQTFRGTEAFF	TGTGCCAGCAGTGGGAAGCCCCAGACATTTAGAGGCACTGAAGCTTTCTTT
NA	TRBV2	TRBJ1-1	NA	CASSKDSQGGNTEAFF	TGTGCCAGCAGTAAGGACAGTCAAGGGGGGAACACTGAAGCTTTCTTT
once	TRBV10-2	TRBJ2-7	TRBD2	CASTSGGERNEQYF	TGCGCCAGTACTAGCGGGGGGGAACGGAACGAGCAGTACTTC
many	TRBV6-7	TRBJ1-5	NA	CASSYSPDSNQPQHF	TGTGCCAGCAGTTACTCGCCCGATAGCAATCAGCCCCAGCATTTT
many	TRBV7-2	TRBJ2-7	NA	CASSLIAVSYEQYF	TGTGCCAGCAGCCTAATAGCGGTCTCCTACGAGCAGTACTTC
many	TRBV28	TRBJ2-2	NA	CASSHNAGELFF	TGTGCCAGCAGTCACAATGCCGGGGAGCTGTTTTTT
many	TRBV30	TRBJ2-7	NA	CAWSASFYEQYF	TGTGCCTGGAGTGCTTCTTTCTACGAGCAGTACTTC
many	TRBV28	TRBJ2-7	TRBD2	CASSVGGYEQYF	TGTGCCAGCAGTGTGGGGGGGTACGAGCAGTACTTC
few	TRBV20-1	TRBJ2-7	TRBD1	CSAYQTGVFYEQYF	TGCAGTGCATATCAAACAGGGGTTTTCTACGAGCAGTACTTC
few	TRBV10-3	TRBJ1-1	NA	CAISGVNTEAFF	TGTGCCATCAGTGGGGTTAACACTGAAGCTTTCTTT
NA	TRBV20-1	TRBJ1-1	NA	CSASWPGGHTEAFF	TGCAGTGCTAGTTGGCCGGGGGGCCACACTGAAGCTTTCTTT
NA	TRBV6-1	TRBJ1-5	NA	CAGGVSYNQPQHF	TGTGCGGGGGGAGTGTCTTACAATCAGCCCCAGCATTTT
NA	TRBV20-1	TRBJ2-7	NA	CSARDRLSVAYEQYF	TGCAGTGCTAGGGACCGACTGTCCGTAGCGTACGAGCAGTACTTC
many	TRBV10-3	TRBJ1-5	TRBD1	CAISGEGANQPQHF	TGTGCCATCAGTGGGGAGGGGGCAAATCAGCCCCAGCATTTT
medium-sized	TRBV10-2	TRBJ1-2	NA	CASSVRDTPYGYTF	TGCGCCAGCAGTGTGAGGGACACACCCTATGGCTACACCTTC